Below, 18 T cell receptor beta chains from the same sample are listed, as sequenced in a study of regulatory T cells in long-lasting Graves disease. TCR beta libraries were built with iRepertoire HTBI primers and Arm-PCR of CDR3 regions. TCRdb passed the multiplex PCR reads through MiXCR, listing each CDR3 protein once. This sample carries 240,000 or so distinct CDR3 sequences, roughly a fifth of them seen once, and the ten largest clones take around 13%. Time point in this sample: newly diagnosed GD, antithyroid drugs for less than 3 months. PBMC RNA was the source of the TCR library. The sample here was peripheral blood mononuclear cells (PBMCs), taken at new diagnosis, from a patient treated with antithyroid drugs. All receptors come from a female donor with Graves disease.

This clonotype was found many times. The rearrangement links TRBV7-2 to TRBJ2-5, with a possible D match to TRBD1 (6 bases). The V end was cut by 6 bases, the J end by 4 bases, with 15 bases between. Germline CDR1 SGHTA, CDR2 FQGNSA. This CDR3 has 14 residues. In DNA, the CDR3 is TGTGCCAGCAGACCGGACAGTAGAGGAGAGACCCAGTACTTC. As protein: CASRPDSRGETQYF.

This sequence joins TRBV30 and TRBJ2-6, with unresolved D. This CDR3 is built from 17 residues. Germline V gene data show CDR1 as GTSNPN and CDR2 as SVGIG (reference sequence). V lost 2 bases to trimming and J lost 0 bases, with 14 bases between them. CDR3 coding DNA: TGTGCCTGGAGTTCCACTCGGACCAGCTCTGGGGCCAACGTCCTGACTTTC. It is translated as CAWSSTRTSSGANVLTF.

This clonotype was seen repeatedly, ten times or more. This chain connects TRBV11-3 to TRBJ1-2; the match to TRBD1 covers 12 bases. The CDR3 is made up of 14 amino acids. With 5 bases clipped from V and 7 bases from J, the junction kept 5 bases outside the gene matches. Germline CDR1 SGHNT, CDR2 YENEEA. The CDR3 loop reads CASSRGQGAFGYTF. CDR3 DNA: TGTGCCAGCAGCCGGGGACAGGGGGCCTTTGGCTACACCTTC.

The CDR3 loop reads CASNKPPGTEAFF. CDR3 in DNA: TGTGCCAGCAATAAGCCCCCGGGGACTGAAGCTTTCTTT. This chain connects TRBV6-1 to TRBJ1-1; D is ambiguous. Germline CDR1 MNHNS, CDR2 SASEGT. Trimming pared 7 bases from V and 5 bases from J, leaving 14 bases between. The CDR3 covers 13 residues.

This clonotype was counted between two and nine times. The gene calls are TRBV20-1 and TRBJ1-2; no firm D call. Germline-derived CDR1 and CDR2 are DFQATT and SNEGSKA (reference sequence). Trimming pared 6 bases from V and 5 bases from J, leaving 10 bases between. The CDR3 length is 11 residues. The CDR3: CSATPSYGYTF. DNA of the CDR3: TGCAGTGCCACCCCTTCTTATGGCTACACCTTC.

CDR3 amino acids: CASSLDRGAEAFF. The CDR3 DNA follows: TGTGCCAGCAGCTTGGACAGGGGCGCTGAAGCTTTCTTT. The rearrangement joins TRBV5-6 to TRBJ1-1; 7 nucleotides align to TRBD1. V shed 0 bases, J shed 6 bases, and the junction held 2 bases outside the gene matches. CDR1 is SGHDT, CDR2 YYEEEE, per germline. This CDR3 is built from 13 residues.

The V and J genes are TRBV30 and TRBJ2-2; no definite D call. Germline-derived CDR1 and CDR2 are GTSNPN and SVGIG (reference sequence). Trimming cost V 1 base and J 6 bases, with 0 bases left between them. The CDR3 spans 10 residues. The CDR3 sequence is CAWSAGELFF. In DNA, the CDR3 is TGTGCCTGGAGTGCCGGGGAGCTGTTTTTT. The variable domain in full, with the rest retrieved from reference TRBV30 and TRBJ2-2, is SQTIHQWPATLVQPVGSPLSLECTVEGTSNPNLYWYRQAAGRGLQLLFYSVGIGQISSEVPQNLSASRPQDRQFILSSKKLLLSDSGFYLCAWSAGELFFGEGSRLTVL.

Of note for this clonotype: A clone one base away is much larger, so this may be a read error. The CDR3 reads CASTWTALTEASF. CDR3 nucleotides: TGTGCCAGCACTTGGACAGCCCTCACTGAAGCTTCCTTT. This chain uses TRBV6-1 with TRBJ1-1; D possibly corresponds to TRBD1 (6 bases). Per the germline V gene, CDR1 is MNHNS and CDR2 is SASEGT. This CDR3 spans 13 amino acids.

In this sample, this clonotype turned up many times. V gene TRBV4-3 combines with J gene TRBJ2-2, with 7 positions matching TRBD1. V shed 1 base and J 7 bases; nucleotides not matched to a gene: 3. This CDR3 spans 14 amino acids. Germline V CDR1 and CDR2: LGHNA, YSLEER. The CDR3 nucleotides are TGCGCCAGCAGCCAAGTACAGGGGTACGGGGAGCTGTTTTTT. It specifies CASSQVQGYGELFF.

In this sample, this clonotype turned up a few times. This chain uses TRBV7-4 with TRBJ2-3, with 8 bases lining up with TRBD2. This CDR3 is 19 amino acids long. Germline lookup yields CDR1 SGHVT and CDR2 SQSDAQ. Germline trimming cut 3 bases from V and 9 bases from J; bases unmatched to any gene: 23. CDR3 residues: CASSFCRNGHGRGDWTQYF. CDR3 DNA sequence: TGTGCCAGCAGCTTTTGCAGGAACGGGCATGGGCGGGGGGATTGGACGCAGTATTTT.

The genes are TRBV27 and TRBJ2-1; D might be TRBD2 (6 bases). This CDR3 is built from 13 residues. In germline, CDR1 is MNHEY, CDR2 SMNVEV (reference sequence). V dropped 10 bases and J dropped 14 bases, with 24 bases sitting between them. The CDR3 loop reads CATMRSLLGTEFF. CDR3 bases: TGTGCCACCATGCGATCCCTGTTGGGGACTGAGTTCTTC.

This clonotype came up many times. This sequence joins TRBV7-9 and TRBJ2-7; maybe TRBD2 (5 bases). The CDR3 extends over 15 amino acids. V dropped 4 bases and J dropped 2 bases, with 15 bases sitting between them. Germline CDR1 and CDR2: SEHNR and FQNEAQ (reference sequence). CDR3 nucleotide sequence: TGTGCCAGCAGCTCCAGCGGCGGGCAGGCCTACGAGCAGTACTTC. It encodes CASSSSGGQAYEQYF.

Ten or more counts support this clonotype. The chain carries TRBV4-2 and TRBJ2-3; D not certain. Germline V gene sequence: CDR1 LGHNA, CDR2 YNFKEQ. The CDR3 covers 16 residues. V was trimmed by 0 bases and J by 4 bases, leaving 14 bases between them. The CDR3 nucleotides are TGTGCCAGCAGCCAAGACTGGCAGGTTCGGGCAGATACGCAGTATTTT. Its protein is CASSQDWQVRADTQYF.

This chain joins TRBV25-1 and TRBJ1-4; 7 nucleotides line up with TRBD1. The CDR3 has 12 residues. Trimming at V came to 9 bases and at J to 8 bases, leaving 6 bases not matched to a gene. Germline loops: CDR1 MGHDK, CDR2 SYGVNS. CDR3 DNA sequence: TGTGCCAGGATACAGGGGAAGGAAAAACTGTTTTTT. The encoded protein is CARIQGKEKLFF.

The table lists this clonotype with many counts. V is TRBV7-2 and J is TRBJ1-2; D gene unclear. The V end lost 5 bases, the J end lost 3 bases, and 16 bases lay between the germline ends. Germline CDR1 and CDR2: SGHTA and FQGNSA. This CDR3 spans 15 amino acids. The CDR3 is CASSPRFGRDYGYTF. The CDR3, as DNA: TGTGCCAGCAGCCCGCGGTTCGGGAGGGACTATGGCTACACCTTC.

This clonotype showed up many times. The rearrangement uses TRBV19 and TRBJ2-1; D is possibly TRBD1 (5 bases). The germline V gene encodes CDR1 LNHDA and CDR2 SQIVND (reference sequence). V was pared by 7 bases and J by 4 bases, with 11 bases between. This CDR3 contains 13 residues. The CDR3 sequence: CASNRNLYNEQFF. The CDR3 DNA reads TGTGCCAGTAACAGGAACTTATACAATGAGCAGTTCTTC.

This chain joins TRBV7-9 and TRBJ2-7; TRBD1 matches at 9 bases. The CDR3 loop spans 14 amino acids. Germline assignment: CDR1 SEHNR and CDR2 FQNEAQ (reference sequence). The junction had 9 bases not matched to a gene; V was cut back by 5 bases and J by 7 bases. In nucleotides, the CDR3 is TGTGCCAGCAGCCGGACAGGGGCTTCGTGGGAGCAGTACTTC. Translating gives CASSRTGASWEQYF.

This rearrangement joins TRBV29-1 to TRBJ1-6; TRBD1 is a possible D gene (5 bases). Trimming took off 7 bases at V and 5 bases at J, with 18 bases between the two ends. The CDR3 runs 15 residues. Germline lookup yields CDR1 SQVTM and CDR2 ANQGSEA. The CDR3 loop reads CSEITGTGHNSPLHF. For the CDR3, the DNA is TGCAGCGAGATAACCGGGACGGGACATAATTCACCCCTCCACTTT. The whole variable domain, remainder taken from reference TRBV29-1 and TRBJ1-6, is SAVISQKPSRDICQRGTSLTIQCQVDSQVTMMFWYRQQPGQSLTLIATANQGSEATYESGFVIDKFPISRPNLTFSTLTVSNMSPEDSSIYLCSEITGTGHNSPLHFGNGTRLTVT.